The clone carrying this TCR beta chain came up once. The source of the sample is a study of blood T cell repertoires in COVID-19. Overall study: The United States, Italy and Spain were the sources of the acute and convalescent COVID-19 samples. The analysed material was cDNA or gDNA that came from T cells, B-cell-depleted T cells, or PBMCs.

This CDR3 has 14 residues. The V end was cut by 4 bases, the J end by 4 bases, with 13 bases between. Germline-derived CDR1 and CDR2 are SGHDT and YYEEEE. How the authors handled the data: Nucleated cell number was recorded as an estimate derived from reference gene primer amplification. Some clones are missing from TCRdb's copy, which holds only in-frame ones; the method was immunoSEQ multiplex PCR. V, J and clone size are taken as reported in that table, and D and trimming were inferred from the DNA itself. The sample has tens of thousands of clones, around three quarters seen once. Sequenced sample: peripheral blood. The clonotype was recovered from a man in his 60s with active or convalescent COVID-19. The chain combines TRBV5-6 with TRBJ2-3; the D gene is possibly TRBD1 (5 bases). The CDR3 bases are TGTGCCAGCAGCCCAGGGCCTCCCGCAGATACGCAGTATTTT. Translation gives CASSPGPPADTQYF.